The 12 T cell receptor beta chains given below trace back to one sample, sequenced in a study of blood T cell repertoires in COVID-19. TCRdb keeps only in-frame clones here, not all; method: immunoSEQ multiplex PCR. In the table there are about 140,000 clones, roughly four fifths of which are singletons. Sequencing input: peripheral blood. Source of these receptors: a human donor in a cohort sampled during active COVID-19.

J is TRBJ1-5 and V is TRBV6-1, with a possible D match to TRBD1 (5 bases). From germline, CDR1 is MNHNS and CDR2 SASEGT. The CDR3 has 16 amino acids. The V end lost 1 base, the J end lost 2 bases, and 12 bases lay between the germline ends. The CDR3 is CASSEVGQIGNQPQHF. CDR3 DNA: TGTGCCAGCAGTGAAGTTGGACAAATCGGCAATCAGCCCCAGCATTTT.

The chain links TRBV11-2 to TRBJ2-7; possible D gene TRBD1, 5 bases. In germline, CDR1 is SGHAT, CDR2 FQNNGV. The CDR3 has 16 amino acids. Between the trimmed V and J ends, which lost 0 bases and 4 bases, there was a span of 16 bases. Here the CDR3 DNA reads TGTGCCAGCAGCTTAGAATCGCAGGGTGGTGTGTACGAGCAGTACTTC. This translates into CASSLESQGGVYEQYF. The entire variable domain, with the rest obtained from reference TRBV11-2 and TRBJ2-7, is as follows: EAGVAQSPRYKIIEKRQSVAFWCNPISGHATLYWYQQILGQGPKLLIQFQNNGVVDDSQLPKDRFSAERLKGVDSTLKIQPAKLEDSAVYLCASSLESQGGVYEQYFGPGTRLTVT.

This chain links TRBV4-1 with TRBJ2-7, with D tentatively TRBD1 (6 bases). Trimming left V 1 base short and J 5 bases short, with 15 bases between. The V gene's germline CDR1 is MGHRA and CDR2 YSYEKL. The CDR3 is made up of 15 amino acids. CDR3 amino acids: CASSQVQGRGNEQYF. In nucleotides, the CDR3 is TGCGCCAGCAGCCAAGTACAGGGAAGGGGTAACGAGCAGTACTTC.

The V call is TRBV5-1, the J call TRBJ1-4, with D possibly TRBD1 on 6 matching bases. Looked up from germline, CDR1 is SGHRS and CDR2 is YFSETQ. Trimming removed 0 bases from V and 5 bases from J, with 8 bases in between. The length of the CDR3 is 14 residues. CDR3 protein: CASSLGQANEKLFF. DNA for the CDR3: TGCGCCAGCAGCTTGGGACAGGCAAATGAAAAACTGTTTTTT.

The CDR3 sequence: CASSTTAYEQYF. The CDR3 nucleotides are TGTGCCAGTAGTACGACAGCCTACGAGCAGTACTTC. The chain recombines TRBV19 with TRBJ2-7; weak D call: TRBD1 (5 bases). Trimming left V 4 bases short and J 2 bases short, with 6 bases between. This CDR3 comprises 12 residues. Germline V gene data show CDR1 as LNHDA and CDR2 as SQIVND (reference sequence). The full variable domain, in which reference TRBV19 and TRBJ2-7 provide the parts outside the CDR3, is DGGITQSPKYLFRKEGQNVTLSCEQNLNHDAMYWYRQDPGQGLRLIYYSQIVNDFQKGDIAEGYSVSREKKESFPLTVTSAQKNPTAFYLCASSTTAYEQYFGPGTRLTVT.

The J gene is TRBJ1-2, the V gene TRBV6-1; TRBD1 matches 10 bases. The ends lost 3 bases at V and 4 bases at J; junction bases unmatched: 5. The germline V gene has CDR1 MNHNS and CDR2 SASEGT. The CDR3 is 15 residues long. The CDR3 DNA sequence: TGTGCCAGCAGTGAGACAGGGGGCTGGAGCTATGGCTACACCTTC. Translation gives CASSETGGWSYGYTF.

The chain carries TRBV19 and TRBJ1-2, with 7 bases lining up with TRBD1. Per germline, CDR1 LNHDA and CDR2 SQIVND (reference sequence). V was pared by 4 bases and J by 6 bases, with 11 bases of the junction left unmatched. CDR3 length equals 15 residues. The CDR3 DNA is TGTGCCAGTAGTAAACGAGACAGGGCGTGGAATGGCTACACCTTC. As protein: CASSKRDRAWNGYTF.

The chain has TRBV30 and TRBJ2-2; 8 bases fit TRBD2. The CDR3 is made up of 15 amino acids. J was trimmed by 6 bases and V by 2 bases; bases with no gene match: 8. Looked up from germline, CDR1 is GTSNPN and CDR2 is SVGIG (reference sequence). The CDR3 DNA reads as TGTGCCTGGAGTCGTCAGGGACTAGTCTCCGGGGAGCTGTTTTTT. Its translation: CAWSRQGLVSGELFF.

CDR3: CASSRFIRSSYGYTF. CDR3 bases: TGCGCCAGCAGCCGCTTTATCAGATCATCCTATGGCTACACCTTC. This chain connects TRBV4-3 to TRBJ1-2; D gene ambiguous. Germline V gene data show CDR1 as LGHNA and CDR2 as YSLEER. This CDR3 spans 15 amino acids. V dropped 4 bases and J dropped 4 bases, with 16 bases sitting between them.

The V and J genes are TRBV12-3 or TRBV12-4 and TRBJ2-1; D is perhaps TRBD1 (6 bases). V was shortened by 6 bases and J by 9 bases, with 15 bases between the two germline ends. The CDR3 is made up of 13 amino acids. In DNA form, the CDR3 reads TGTGCCAGCAGGGCTACAACAGGGCTTGAGCAGTTCTTC. Amino acids: CASRATTGLEQFF.

The chain couples TRBV6-1 to TRBJ2-3; 13 positions agree with TRBD2. CDR3 size: 17 residues. Germline V CDR1 and CDR2: MNHNS, SASEGT. Trimming cost V 0 bases and J 6 bases; bases outside gene matches: 6. Written as DNA, the CDR3 is TGTGCCAGCAGTGAAGCGCTTACTAGCGGGGGGGTGGATACGCAGTATTTT. Translation: CASSEALTSGGVDTQYF.

This clone was detected once. The rearrangement uses TRBV19 and TRBJ1-4; D gene uncertain. This CDR3 has 13 residues. CDR1 LNHDA and CDR2 SQIVND come from the germline V gene (reference sequence). Trimming removed 4 bases at V and 10 bases at J, with 13 bases between. The CDR3 is CASSTDLRGKLFF. The CDR3 nucleotides are TGTGCCAGTAGTACGGATCTTCGGGGAAAACTGTTTTTT.